This T cell receptor beta chain was recovered during a study of breast tumors, draining lymph nodes, adjacent tissues. Notes on the study in general: Tumor T cell lymph node origin was a supported hypothesis, not proven. Compared with lymph nodes, tumors were less diverse; compared with nontumor tissue, more. Findings are consistent with lymph node origin and intratumoral expansion of most tumor T cells.

This clonotype has a count of ten or more. The antigen remains undetermined. Breast cancer patients provided tissue from their axillary draining lymph nodes. The CDR3 covers 17 residues. The V gene's germline CDR1 is SGDLS and CDR2 YYNGEE. Trimming cost V 0 bases and J 4 bases; bases outside gene matches: 8. TCRdb independently ran MiXCR on the multiplex PCR reads; one entry per CDR3 protein. The table has under 300,000 distinct CDR3 sequences, roughly a third seen once. The chain is built from TRBV9 and TRBJ2-3, with TRBD2 matching 10 bases. The source of this sequence is a female donor with breast cancer. Some clones in this sample may be carry-over from other donors' samples. Sample: axillary lymph node tissue. This CDR3 is CASSVEGSGGASDTQYF. For the CDR3, the DNA is TGTGCCAGCAGCGTAGAGGGGAGCGGGGGGGCCTCAGATACGCAGTATTTT.